The 2 T cell receptor beta chains listed next were all sequenced from one sample in a study of shared clonotypes between healthy human individuals. The data were produced by immunoSEQ multiplex PCR, yet TCRdb's version contains in-frame clones alone and is incomplete. Here the sample spans about 2 million clones, roughly 95% being singletons. The specimen sequenced was naive CD4+ T cells sorted from blood. The subset is: CD45RA+ positively selected. The receptor source for this set is a man in his late teens or twenties in good health.

The chain recombines TRBV7-9 with TRBJ2-1; TRBD1 aligns across 7 bases. The germline V gene has CDR1 SEHNR and CDR2 FQNEAQ (reference sequence). V was pared by 4 bases and J by 4 bases, with 4 bases of the junction left unmatched. CDR3 length equals 14 residues. The CDR3 sequence is CASSYGTAYNEQFF. The CDR3, as DNA: TGTGCCAGCAGCTACGGGACAGCGTACAATGAGCAGTTCTTC.

For this clone: The same CDR3 arises from other DNA sequences in this sample as well. The V call is TRBV5-1, the J call TRBJ2-5; TRBD1 agrees at 7 bases. The CDR3 is 14 amino acids. Germline values: CDR1 SGHRS, CDR2 YFSETQ. With V trimmed by 5 bases and J by 1 base, 5 bases remained unmatched. CDR3 coding DNA: TGCGCCAGCAGTGCCGGGACAGCCCAAGAGACCCAGTACTTC. Its translation is CASSAGTAQETQYF.